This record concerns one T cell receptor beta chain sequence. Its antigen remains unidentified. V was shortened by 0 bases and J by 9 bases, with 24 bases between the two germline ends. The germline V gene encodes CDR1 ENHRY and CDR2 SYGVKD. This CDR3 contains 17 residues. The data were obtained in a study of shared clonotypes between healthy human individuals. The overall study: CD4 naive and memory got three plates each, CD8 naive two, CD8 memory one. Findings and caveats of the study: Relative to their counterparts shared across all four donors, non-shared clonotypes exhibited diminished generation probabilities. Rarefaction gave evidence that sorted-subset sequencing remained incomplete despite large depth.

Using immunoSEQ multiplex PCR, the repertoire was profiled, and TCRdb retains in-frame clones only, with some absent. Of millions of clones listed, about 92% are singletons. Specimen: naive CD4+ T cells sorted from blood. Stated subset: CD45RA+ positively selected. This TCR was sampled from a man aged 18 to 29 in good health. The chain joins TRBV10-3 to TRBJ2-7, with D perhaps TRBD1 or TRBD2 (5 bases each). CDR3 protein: CAISESYFGADVGGQYF. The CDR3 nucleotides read TGTGCCATCAGTGAGTCATATTTCGGGGCAGACGTAGGCGGGCAGTACTTC.